This is a list of T cell receptor beta chains from one sample in a study of Ad26.COV2.S vaccination and SARS-CoV-2 variants. TCRdb keeps only in-frame clones here, not all; method: immunoSEQ multiplex PCR. Here the sample spans some 480,000 clones, around nine tenths being singletons. This specimen was peripheral blood, taken in a trial of Ad26.COV2.S vaccine versus placebo. These receptors all come from a person between 18 and 59 years old who received the Ad26.COV2.S COVID-19 vaccine or a placebo. Both conserved end residues are part of each CDR3. The order of the fields is V gene, J gene, CDR3 length, CDR3 protein.

TRBV6-5	TRBJ2-6	15	CASTSGLSGANVLTF
TRBV4-3	TRBJ2-7	15	CASSQDPEGAREQYF
TRBV19	TRBJ2-7	14	CASRGWANSYEQYF
TRBV7-2	TRBJ2-2	15	CASSLVESSSGELFF
TRBV18	TRBJ1-2	14	CASSPTGGSYGYTF
TRBV5-6	TRBJ2-5	15	CASSPLLADQETQYF
TRBV4-1	TRBJ2-7	15	CASSQDLRPRAEQYF
TRBV4-3	TRBJ2-5	15	CASSQDWRLQETQYF
TRBV28	TRBJ2-7	15	CASSPGGTGSGEQYF
TRBV29-1	TRBJ2-1	14	CSVSLAGVGNEQFF
TRBV5-1	TRBJ2-3	13	CASSLKGADTQYF
TRBV3-1/TRBV3-2	TRBJ1-2	16	CASRTYATGPNYGYTF
TRBV5-1	TRBJ2-7	14	CASSLALGGYEQYF
TRBV11-3	TRBJ2-5	13	CASSRGLAETQYF
TRBV5-3	TRBJ2-7	17	CARSWEHAGWFSYEQYF
TRBV28	TRBJ2-7	12	CASSLRTHEQYF
TRBV3-1/TRBV3-2	TRBJ2-5	14	CASSLRTEKETQYF
TRBV24-1	TRBJ1-5	15	CATSDPRAKGAPQHF
TRBV5-1	TRBJ2-6	19	CASSLLGQGILSGANVLTF
TRBV7-2	TRBJ2-3	15	CASSLQGAPTDTQYF
TRBV6-1	TRBJ2-5	12	CASSELVETQYF
TRBV7-3	TRBJ2-2	16	CASSPLRRKNTGELFF
TRBV12-3/TRBV12-4	TRBJ2-7	13	CASSWDTNYEQYF
TRBV7-2	TRBJ1-5	17	CASSLAQVGVDLEPQHF
TRBV2	TRBJ1-2	13	CASAGDFNYGYTF
TRBV6-5	TRBJ2-1	11	CASRSSVEQFF
TRBV29-1	TRBJ2-3	12	CSVPHAPDTQYF
TRBV7-2	TRBJ2-5	15	CASSLSSGGIGTQYF
TRBV7-6	TRBJ2-3	16	CASSLGFEGSTDTQYF
TRBV28	TRBJ2-7	14	CASTSPDWPYEQYF
TRBV4-2	TRBJ2-7	16	CASSPETSGRANEQYF
TRBV19	TRBJ1-5	14	CASSAQTGFQPQHF
TRBV18	TRBJ2-3	17	CASSPLQLAVGTDTQYF
TRBV15	TRBJ2-1	13	CATSPNWGGEQFF
TRBV30	TRBJ2-1	15	CAWSVGGGSYNEQFF
TRBV5-1	TRBJ1-1	15	CASSLAGGPEAEAFF
TRBV28	TRBJ2-1	15	CASSFGGEGYNEQFF
TRBV30	TRBJ1-2	15	CVYARDRGSFYGYTF
TRBV27	TRBJ1-4	14	CASRQDRGGEKLFF
TRBV3-1/TRBV3-2	TRBJ1-5	19	CASSQISDTTGGYSQPQHF
TRBV7-2	TRBJ2-1	16	CASSLGGTSSYNEQFF
TRBV29-1	TRBJ2-2	13	CSATSGRTGELFF
TRBV9	TRBJ2-7	14	CASSPTSRLYEQYF
TRBV7-2	TRBJ2-1	12	CASSLPRYEQFF
TRBV19	TRBJ1-5	17	CASSISGRGFGNQPQHF
TRBV12-3/TRBV12-4	TRBJ1-3	12	CAGGGSGNTIYF
TRBV9	TRBJ1-1	15	CASTTDPGGHTEAFF
TRBV5-1	TRBJ1-5	16	CASSSRPRGGNQPQHF
TRBV28	TRBJ1-1	13	CASSLPMNTEAFF
TRBV7-9	TRBJ2-5	12	CASSPHGIDQYF
TRBV7-2	TRBJ1-2	15	CASSVAPERNYGYTF
TRBV29-1	TRBJ2-1	15	CSVEAGTGVIYEQFF
TRBV28	TRBJ2-4	16	CASSLFSQLAKNIQYF